Given below is one T cell receptor beta chain in context. No antigen is known for it. The sample comes from a study of T cell responses to AZD1222 COVID-19 vaccine. Notes on the study in general: Sampled repertoires all dated from after the peak T cell response.

TCRdb's table, derived via immunoSEQ multiplex PCR, lists solely in-frame clones and lacks some. The top ten clones hold 4.3% of a sample with about 160,000 clones, around 87% of them seen once. Looked up from germline, CDR1 is SGHAT and CDR2 is FQDESV (reference sequence). Trimming stripped 0 bases from V and 3 bases from J, with 14 bases between. The CDR3 length is 17 residues. This receptor was identified in an adult who received the AZD1222 COVID-19 vaccine. The starting material was peripheral blood, obtained 28 days after the second AZD1222 dose. The chain links TRBV11-1 to TRBJ1-4; a weak D match, TRBD1 (5 bases). The CDR3 nucleotides are TGTGCCAGCAGCTTAGCCGAAAGGGGTTCAGCTAATGAAAAACTGTTTTTT. This gives the protein CASSLAERGSANEKLFF.